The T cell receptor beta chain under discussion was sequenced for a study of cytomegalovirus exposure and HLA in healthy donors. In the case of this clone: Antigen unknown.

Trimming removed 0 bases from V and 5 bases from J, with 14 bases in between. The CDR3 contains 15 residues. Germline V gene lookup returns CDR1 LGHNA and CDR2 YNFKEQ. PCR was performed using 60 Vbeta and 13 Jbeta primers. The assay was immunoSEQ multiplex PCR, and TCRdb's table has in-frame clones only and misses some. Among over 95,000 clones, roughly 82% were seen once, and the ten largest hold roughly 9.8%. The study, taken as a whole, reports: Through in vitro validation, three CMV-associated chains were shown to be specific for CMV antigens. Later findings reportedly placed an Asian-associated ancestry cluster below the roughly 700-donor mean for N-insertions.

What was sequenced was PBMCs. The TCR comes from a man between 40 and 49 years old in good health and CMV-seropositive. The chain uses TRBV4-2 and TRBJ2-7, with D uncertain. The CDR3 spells CASSQDWARVNEQYF. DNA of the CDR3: TGTGCCAGCAGCCAAGATTGGGCAAGAGTCAACGAGCAGTACTTC.